This T cell receptor (beta chain) came from a study of molecular identifiers for immune sequencing clone quantification. About this clonotype: A much larger clone is a single base away; this may be a read error.

Previously described methods and listed TCR primers produced bulk TCR libraries. One entry per CDR3 protein, called by TCRdb with MiXCR from the PCR reads. The sample contains over 550,000 distinct CDR3 sequences, roughly 25% of which appear only once. Sequencing used naive CD8+ T cells from blood, with Jurkat cell RNA spiked in. The subset was: FACS-sorted CD8+CD4-CCR7+CD45RA+ naive T cells. This clonotype was sampled from a human donor in good health. Some libraries in this study had Jurkat cell RNA spiked in.

The CDR3 sequence: CASSQDLGFMNTEASF. The CDR3 DNA reads as TGTGCCAGCAGCCAAGATCTGGGATTCATGAACACTGAAGCTTCCTTT. This chain connects TRBV14 to TRBJ1-1; D ambiguous. Germline lookup yields CDR1 SGHDN and CDR2 FVKESK. CDR3 size: 16 residues. The complete variable domain, with remaining parts taken from reference TRBV14 and TRBJ1-1, reads EAGVTQFPSHSVIEKGQTVTLRCDPISGHDNLYWYRRVMGKEIKFLLHFVKESKQDESGMPNNRFLAERTGGTYSTLKVQPAELEDSGVYFCASSQDLGFMNTEASFGQGTRLTVV.